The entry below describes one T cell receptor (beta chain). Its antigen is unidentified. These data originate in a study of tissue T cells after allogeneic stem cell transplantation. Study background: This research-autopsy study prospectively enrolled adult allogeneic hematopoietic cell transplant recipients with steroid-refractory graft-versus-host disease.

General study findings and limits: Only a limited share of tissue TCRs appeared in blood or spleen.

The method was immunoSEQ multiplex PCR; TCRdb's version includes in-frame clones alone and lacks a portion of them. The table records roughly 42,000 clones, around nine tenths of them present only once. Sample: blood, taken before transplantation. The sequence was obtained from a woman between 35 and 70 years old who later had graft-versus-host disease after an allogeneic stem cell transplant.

The DNA for the CDR3 is TGTGCCAGCACCACGGAGGGCAATGAGCAGTTCTTC. Protein sequence: CASTTEGNEQFF. The V call is TRBV6-5, the J call TRBJ2-1; the D gene is possibly TRBD2 (6 bases). V was trimmed by 7 bases and J by 6 bases, leaving 10 bases between them. This CDR3 has 12 residues. Germline CDR1 and CDR2: MNHEY and SVGAGI.